Sequencing of this T cell receptor beta chain was carried out in a study of control samples from healthy donors and cancer patients (TCRdb year 2020). Regarding this clone: It lacks a known antigen. There are no base qualities to consult, and no much larger clone falls within one base.

Library preparation employed the immunoSEQ multiplex PCR assay. TCRdb limited this immuneACCESS table to in-frame rearrangements with V and J called. A share of clones is missing; checked studies link under half to unresolved V genes, and the rest is unexplained. Present in this sample are 25,000 to 30,000 clones, almost 85% of which were seen just once. The ten largest clonotypes hold about 6.7% of the sample. V is cut by 4 bases and J by 1 base, and the space between the germline ends is 4 bases. The CDR3 numbers 12 residues from cysteine through phenylalanine. Here the CDR3 DNA is all that survives: 36 bases in frame from base 1. Looking up the germline V gene (reference sequence) yields CDR1 LNHDA and CDR2 SQIVND.

The sequencing sample was made of PBMCs. The receptor chain draws on TRBV19 and TRBJ1-2; the D gene identity is not certain. The clonotype was recovered from a woman aged 60 to 75 with head and neck cancer. The CDR3 loop reads CASSTLNYGYTF. The nucleotide sequence is given as TGTGCCAGTAGTACCCTTAACTATGGCTACACCTTC.